This T cell receptor (beta chain) was captured in a study of control samples from healthy donors and cancer patients (dated by TCRdb to about 2020). Libraries were made using the immunoSEQ multiplex PCR assay. Not all clones reach the TCRdb copy of this immuneACCESS table, which keeps in-frame sequences only. Checked studies attribute under half of the gap to unresolved V genes and leave the rest unexplained. In this sample the table shows about 160,000 clones, roughly 94% of which occur a single time. The ten largest clones take up 13% to 15% of the sample. Concerning this clone: Its antigen remains undetermined. At one of its ends the junction is not consistent with the germline gene, which may arise from a read error.

Inclusive of the bounding cysteine and phenylalanine, the CDR3 is 17 residues long. Only the CDR3 DNA is retained, 51 bases long and in frame from the first base. As encoded in the germline V gene, CDR1 is SGHRS while CDR2 is YFSETQ. This TCR was sampled from a man aged 55 to 70 with colorectal cancer. What was sequenced was PBMCs. The sequence is built from TRBV5-1 and TRBJ2-2; 7 middle bases align to TRBD2. The nucleotides read TGCGCCAGCAGGTTGGGCGCGGGGGAAGGAGGCACCGGGGAGCTGTTTTTT. The translation is CASRLGAGEGGTGELFF.